These T cell receptor beta chains were read from a single sample in a study of blood T cell repertoires in COVID-19. Sequenced by immunoSEQ multiplex PCR; TCRdb stores in-frame clones only, minus some. The repertoire holds some 400,000 clones, approximately 77% seen once, with approximately 1% in the top ten. Source material: peripheral blood. These receptor sequences come from a human donor with acute or convalescent COVID-19. The donor label of this sample is uncertain. CDR3s include the opening cysteine and the closing phenylalanine or tryptophan. A D gene is named only where the DNA matches it firmly. Clone size is not always given. Where it is, it says once, few, many or a class for expanded clones.

clone_size	d_call	v_call	j_call	cdr3_aa	cdr3_nt
NA	TRBD1	TRBV7-9	TRBJ1-2	CASSSLLQGATYGYTF	TGTGCCAGCAGCTCCCTATTACAGGGGGCCACCTATGGCTACACCTTC
NA	TRBD2	TRBV14	TRBJ2-1	CASSQETSGSYEQFF	TGTGCCAGCAGCCAAGAAACTAGCGGGAGCTATGAGCAGTTCTTC
NA	NA	TRBV5-6	TRBJ1-5	CASSFKRASNQPQHF	TGTGCCAGCAGCTTCAAGAGGGCTTCCAATCAGCCCCAGCATTTT
NA	NA	TRBV10-2	TRBJ1-2	CASAKQQVYGYTF	TGCGCCAGCGCTAAACAGCAAGTCTATGGCTACACCTTC
NA	TRBD1	TRBV15	TRBJ1-1	CATSNPSRGYEAFF	TGTGCCACCAGCAACCCCAGCAGGGGGTATGAAGCTTTCTTT
NA	TRBD2	TRBV29-1	TRBJ2-2	CSVEDMSGGNTGELFF	TGCAGCGTTGAAGATATGAGCGGGGGCAACACCGGGGAGCTGTTTTTT
NA	TRBD1	TRBV9	TRBJ1-6	CASSVADRGRNNSPLHF	TGTGCCAGCAGCGTGGCGGACAGGGGAAGAAATAATTCACCCCTCCACTTT
NA	NA	TRBV7-2	TRBJ1-2	CASSKREGYGYTF	TGTGCCAGCAGCAAGAGGGAGGGCTATGGCTACACCTTC
NA	TRBD1	TRBV15	TRBJ1-2	CATTKTIDRGLDGYTF	TGTGCCACCACCAAAACCATCGACAGGGGGCTGGATGGCTACACCTTC
NA	NA	TRBV6-5	TRBJ1-1	CASSYDRLEQAFF	TGTGCCAGCAGTTACGACAGACTAGAGCAAGCTTTCTTT
NA	TRBD1	TRBV30	TRBJ1-2	CAWSLTGGGGYGYTF	TGTGCCTGGAGTTTGACAGGGGGCGGCGGCTATGGCTACACCTTC
NA	NA	TRBV19	TRBJ1-6	CASSIGGHSNSYNSPLHF	TGTGCCAGTAGTATAGGAGGGCACAGTAACTCCTATAATTCACCCCTCCACTTT
NA	NA	TRBV5-8	TRBJ2-7	CASSLINSASF	TGTGCCAGCAGCTTGATAAACTCAGCGAGCTTC
NA	NA	TRBV5-1	TRBJ1-1	CASSPAPDSTEAFF	TGCGCCAGCAGCCCTGCACCGGACAGCACTGAAGCTTTCTTT
few	TRBD2	TRBV5-1	TRBJ2-1	CASSRTGLAYEQFF	TGCGCCAGCAGCCGGACGGGACTAGCATATGAGCAGTTCTTC
NA	NA	TRBV3-1/TRBV3-2	TRBJ1-5	CASSPYLEAQPQHF	TGTGCCAGCAGCCCGTACCTGGAGGCTCAGCCCCAGCATTTT
NA	NA	TRBV7-8	TRBJ1-2	CASSLTRGGYGYTF	TGTGCCAGCAGCTTAACGAGGGGAGGCTATGGCTACACCTTC
NA	TRBD2	TRBV4-2	TRBJ2-5	CASSQDPGTSGQETQYF	TGTGCCAGCAGCCAAGATCCTGGGACTAGCGGGCAAGAGACCCAGTACTTC
NA	TRBD1	TRBV6-1	TRBJ2-4	CASSEHQGAANIQYF	TGTGCCAGCAGTGAACATCAGGGGGCGGCAAACATTCAGTACTTC
NA	NA	TRBV5-4	TRBJ2-2	CASSSRSGFTGELFF	TGTGCCAGCAGCTCCCGATCGGGGTTCACCGGGGAGCTGTTTTTT
NA	TRBD1	TRBV28	TRBJ1-2	CASTVEGASPVGYTF	TGTGCCAGCACTGTGGAGGGGGCTTCCCCGGTCGGCTACACCTTC
once	TRBD1	TRBV3-1/TRBV3-2	TRBJ1-1	CASSPWADRGEAFF	TGTGCCAGCAGCCCCTGGGCTGACAGGGGTGAAGCTTTCTTT
NA	NA	TRBV9	TRBJ1-2	CASSVDAGRATNYGYTF	TGTGCCAGCAGCGTAGACGCAGGGCGTGCCACTAACTATGGCTACACCTTC
NA	NA	TRBV5-1	TRBJ2-7	CASRGRPPLNEQYF	TGCGCCAGCAGGGGGAGACCGCCACTTAACGAGCAGTACTTC
NA	TRBD1	TRBV30	TRBJ1-1	CAWTPGQGHSGAFF	TGTGCCTGGACGCCGGGACAGGGGCACTCTGGGGCTTTCTTT
NA	NA	TRBV7-6	TRBJ2-1	CASSLLPQVVPYYNEQFF	TGTGCCAGCAGCTTACTCCCCCAGGTTGTCCCCTACTACAATGAGCAGTTCTTC
NA	NA	TRBV15	TRBJ1-3	CATRQSSGNTIYF	TGTGCCACCCGTCAGTCCTCTGGAAACACCATATATTTT
NA	TRBD2	TRBV15	TRBJ2-1	CATSRDIAGIGFF	TGTGCCACCAGCAGAGATATAGCGGGGATAGGGTTCTTC
NA	NA	TRBV5-6	TRBJ1-1	CASGVMNTEAFF	TGTGCCAGCGGAGTCATGAACACTGAAGCTTTCTTT
NA	NA	TRBV5-5	TRBJ2-5	CASSLIGGPQETQYF	TGTGCCAGCAGCTTGATCGGGGGACCACAAGAGACCCAGTACTTC
NA	NA	TRBV11-2	TRBJ2-7	CASSIEAGGEQYF	TGTGCCAGCAGCATAGAGGCCGGGGGAGAGCAGTACTTC
NA	NA	TRBV14	TRBJ1-6	CASSRGRVAASPLHF	TGTGCCAGCAGCCGAGGCAGGGTGGCCGCATCACCCCTCCACTTT
NA	TRBD1	TRBV7-2	TRBJ2-6	CASSLALGRGFSGANVLTF	TGTGCCAGCAGCTTAGCTTTGGGCAGGGGGTTCTCTGGGGCCAACGTCCTGACTTTC
NA	NA	TRBV7-9	TRBJ1-2	CASSLLVRGNGYTF	TGTGCCAGCAGCTTGCTAGTTCGGGGTAATGGCTACACCTTC
few	TRBD2	TRBV5-1	TRBJ2-6	CASSLSGSSGANVLTF	TGCGCCAGCAGCTTGAGCGGGAGCTCTGGGGCCAACGTCCTGACTTTC
NA	NA	TRBV30	TRBJ1-5	CAWSVRGEWQPQHF	TGTGCCTGGAGTGTACGGGGAGAATGGCAGCCCCAGCATTTT
NA	TRBD1	TRBV5-6	TRBJ1-6	CASSIGRGSGGLRYSPLHF	TGTGCCAGCAGCATCGGTCGGGGGTCAGGGGGCCTCCGTTATTCACCCCTCCACTTT
once	TRBD1	TRBV6-5	TRBJ1-1	CASSSDRSRGTEAFF	TGTGCCAGCAGTTCGGACAGGTCACGGGGCACTGAAGCTTTCTTT
once	TRBD1	TRBV4-1	TRBJ1-2	CASSQEGQGYGYTF	TGCGCCAGCAGCCAAGAGGGACAGGGCTATGGCTACACCTTC
NA	NA	TRBV6-4	TRBJ2-1	CASSELASGKRFF	TGTGCCAGCAGTGAGTTAGCCTCAGGGAAACGGTTCTTC
NA	NA	TRBV5-4	TRBJ2-7	CASSFGGSSYEQYF	TGTGCCAGCAGCTTTGGCGGTAGCTCCTACGAGCAGTACTTC
NA	TRBD1	TRBV11-2	TRBJ2-5	CASSLNRGHQETQYF	TGTGCCAGCAGCTTAAACAGGGGGCATCAAGAGACCCAGTACTTC
NA	NA	TRBV6-5	TRBJ1-6	CASKSRPTDNSPLHF	TGTGCCAGCAAGTCCCGCCCGACTGATAATTCACCCCTCCACTTT
NA	NA	TRBV5-1	TRBJ1-3	CASSLDILGGIGGNTIYF	TGCGCCAGCAGCTTGGATATTTTGGGGGGTATCGGCGGAAACACCATATATTTT
NA	TRBD1	TRBV5-4	TRBJ1-2	CASSLPIPGQGFSYGYTF	TGTGCCAGCAGCCTCCCCATACCGGGACAGGGGTTCAGCTATGGCTACACCTTC
NA	NA	TRBV25-1	TRBJ1-3	CASSSFGNTIYF	TGTGCCAGCAGTTCATTCGGAAACACCATATATTTT
NA	TRBD1	TRBV19	TRBJ1-2	CASSPLGDRAFLGGYTF	TGTGCCAGTTCTCCATTAGGGGACAGGGCCTTTTTAGGCGGCTACACCTTC
NA	NA	TRBV7-9	TRBJ1-1	CASSLVGAGRMNTEAFF	TGTGCCAGCAGCTTAGTCGGAGCAGGGCGCATGAACACTGAAGCTTTCTTT
few	NA	TRBV12-3/TRBV12-4	TRBJ1-3	CASSFSRSSIYF	TGTGCCAGCAGTTTTTCCCGGAGCTCCATATATTTT
NA	NA	TRBV5-4	TRBJ1-1	CASRSDTDQAFF	TGTGCCAGCAGGTCAGACACCGACCAAGCTTTCTTT
NA	NA	TRBV6-2/TRBV6-3	TRBJ1-2	CASSSFRTTTNGYTF	TGTGCCAGCAGTTCTTTCCGGACAACCACAAATGGCTACACCTTC
NA	TRBD1	TRBV5-1	TRBJ2-1	CASSGGQGSYNEQFF	TGCGCCAGCAGCGGGGGACAGGGTTCCTACAATGAGCAGTTCTTC
NA	TRBD1	TRBV10-2	TRBJ1-4	CASSESITGQNYEKLFF	TGCGCCAGCAGTGAGTCGATAACGGGACAGAACTATGAAAAACTGTTTTTT
once	TRBD2	TRBV7-9	TRBJ2-3	CASSLGLAGARDTQYF	TGTGCCAGCAGCTTAGGACTAGCGGGAGCTAGAGATACGCAGTATTTT
NA	TRBD1	TRBV4-1	TRBJ1-6	CASSQETGVNSPLHF	TGCGCCAGCAGCCAAGAAACAGGGGTTAATTCACCCCTCCACTTT
few	TRBD1	TRBV19	TRBJ1-4	CASSLTLRGQGYEKLFF	TGTGCCAGTAGTCTGACCCTCCGGGGACAGGGGTATGAAAAACTGTTTTTT
NA	NA	TRBV5-1	TRBJ1-3	CASSLAGISSGNTIYF	TGCGCCAGCAGCTTGGCCGGGATAAGCTCTGGAAACACCATATATTTT
NA	TRBD1	TRBV5-4	TRBJ1-6	CASSPGTGDSPLHF	TGTGCCAGCAGCCCCGGGACAGGGGATTCACCCCTCCACTTT